Presented here are 22 T cell receptor beta chains from one specimen sequenced in a study of blood T cells in healthy people across ages. Using a J-beta primer mix together with a sample-barcoded 5' primer, a second PCR was run for roughly 7 to 12 cycles. TCRdb called the 5' RACE reads again in MiXCR, with one record for every CDR3 protein. Here the sample spans approximately 1,000,000 distinct CDR3 sequences, 35% to 40% being singletons. Sequenced sample: blood. The receptors were sampled from a young man in good health.

The sample holds a few counts of this clonotype. This chain connects TRBV6-2 or TRBV6-3 to TRBJ2-3, with 7 bases fitting TRBD2. This CDR3 has 17 residues. Per germline, CDR1 MNHEY and CDR2 SVGEGT. J lost 3 bases, V lost 4 bases, and 13 bases had no gene match. The CDR3 DNA follows: TGTGCCAGCAGTTGGTCGGCGGGGGATTTGTCGACAGATACGCAGTATTTT. This gives the protein CASSWSAGDLSTDTQYF.

This clonotype was recorded a few times. V and J are TRBV4-2 and TRBJ1-1; D is possibly TRBD1 (6 bases). The CDR3 is made up of 20 amino acids. Trimming pared 0 bases from V and 3 bases from J, leaving 26 bases between. Germline assignment: CDR1 LGHNA and CDR2 YNFKEQ. CDR3 protein: CASSQEVQGPGALQHTEAFF. DNA of the CDR3: TGTGCCAGCAGCCAAGAAGTACAAGGACCAGGGGCTCTGCAACACACTGAAGCTTTCTTT.

The chain combines TRBV10-3 with TRBJ1-2, with D unclear. From germline, CDR1 is ENHRY and CDR2 SYGVKD. The ends were cut back, 4 bases at V and 7 bases at J, with 19 bases in the middle. This CDR3 region has 15 residues. In DNA form, the CDR3 reads TGTGCCATCAGTGTTGACACATCGTCATTGAGTGGCTACACCTTC. This codes for CAISVDTSSLSGYTF.

The sample holds a few counts of this clonotype. The CDR3 region has the DNA TGTGCCAGCAGCCAAGTAGGAGGGACCAAGGGCAGTCAGCCCCAGCATTTT. Translation: CASSQVGGTKGSQPQHF. The chain joins TRBV4-2 to TRBJ1-5; the D gene is possibly TRBD1 (5 bases). The CDR3 spans 17 residues. From germline, CDR1 is LGHNA and CDR2 YNFKEQ. V was trimmed by 1 base and J by 6 bases, leaving 19 bases between them.

This clonotype has only a few counts. This chain links TRBV11-2 with TRBJ2-1; TRBD2 agrees at 10 bases. V lost 7 bases and J lost 5; bases outside the gene matches: 8. The germline gives CDR1 SGHAT, CDR2 FQNNGV. CDR3 size: 15 residues. The CDR3 nucleotides are TGTGCCAGCATCACTCCGGGACTAGCGAACAATGAGCAGTTCTTC. It specifies CASITPGLANNEQFF.

This clonotype appeared many times. V and J are TRBV7-2 and TRBJ2-3, with D unresolved. There are 15 residues in the CDR3. V was trimmed by 1 base and J by 5 bases, leaving 13 bases between them. Germline V lookup: CDR1 SGHTA, CDR2 FQGNSA. Here the CDR3 reads CASSLVSVTGDTQYF. The CDR3 nucleotides are TGTGCCAGCAGCTTAGTTTCGGTGACGGGAGATACGCAGTATTTT.

This clonotype occurred a few times. V gene TRBV20-1 combines with J gene TRBJ1-6; D is possibly TRBD1 (5 bases). The CDR3 is 17 amino acids. With 3 bases removed from V and 0 bases from J, the gap between germline ends came to 15 bases. Germline loops: CDR1 DFQATT, CDR2 SNEGSKA (reference sequence). Here the CDR3 reads CSARDTSGSSYNSPLHF. CDR3 in DNA: TGCAGTGCTAGGGATACCTCAGGGAGCTCCTATAATTCACCCCTCCACTTT.

The chain is built from TRBV2 and TRBJ1-4; 7 nucleotides match TRBD1. Germline V gene lookup returns CDR1 SNHLY and CDR2 FYNNEI. J lost 0 bases, V lost 6 bases, and 7 bases had no gene match. The CDR3 is 16 residues long. CDR3 protein: CASRRDSLATNEKLFF. In DNA, the CDR3 is TGTGCCAGCAGAAGGGACAGCCTCGCAACTAATGAAAAACTGTTTTTT.

This clonotype was observed a few times. An end of the junction differs from the germline gene, which may be a read error. In nucleotides, the CDR3 is TGTGCCAGCAGTGTAGCGGGGGCAGTGTACAATGAGCAGTTCTTC. This gives the protein CASSVAGAVYNEQFF. The V and J genes are TRBV12-3 or TRBV12-4 and TRBJ2-1, with TRBD2 matching over 9 bases. The CDR3 contains 15 residues.

This clonotype was seen ten or more times. The chain uses TRBV28 and TRBJ2-3, with D hard to call. Germline V CDR1 and CDR2: MDHEN, SYDVKM. The CDR3 loop spans 16 amino acids. The V end was cut by 6 bases, the J end by 1 base, with 17 bases between. The CDR3 protein is CASSLKLRLGTDTQYF. CDR3 sequence (DNA): TGTGCCAGCAGCCTCAAACTAAGACTTGGCACAGATACGCAGTATTTT.

This rearrangement joins TRBV29-1 to TRBJ1-4; tentatively, D is TRBD1 (6 bases). CDR3 length: 15 amino acids. V lost 0 bases, J lost 10 bases, and 18 bases lay in between. Germline CDR1 SQVTM, CDR2 ANQGSEA. DNA of the CDR3: TGCAGCGTTGAAGACGACCTTTTGGACAGTGGAAAACTGTTTTTT. This translates into CSVEDDLLDSGKLFF.

This clonotype was detected a few times. CDR3 bases: TGTGCCAGCCGGGACAGCCACAATGAGCAGTTCTTC. Its translation is CASRDSHNEQFF. This chain joins TRBV25-1 and TRBJ2-1, with 7 nucleotides matching TRBD1. The junction had 3 bases not matched to a gene; V was cut back by 8 bases and J by 5 bases. Germline values: CDR1 MGHDK, CDR2 SYGVNS. This CDR3 has 12 amino acids.

In this sample, this clonotype turned up a few times. The chain links TRBV10-3 to TRBJ2-3, with 9 bases matching TRBD2. V was clipped by 1 base and J by 2 bases; unmatched bases: 4. Germline values: CDR1 ENHRY, CDR2 SYGVKD. The length of the CDR3 is 16 residues. The CDR3 region is CAISEFGLAHTDTQYF. The CDR3 DNA sequence: TGTGCCATCAGTGAGTTTGGACTAGCGCACACAGATACGCAGTATTTT.

Only a few counts were recorded for this clonotype. The chain is built from TRBV29-1 and TRBJ2-5; D may be TRBD1 (5 bases). CDR1 is SQVTM and CDR2 is ANQGSEA in the germline V gene. Trimming removed 4 bases at V and 1 base at J, with 7 bases between. The CDR3 totals 12 residues. The CDR3 DNA is TGCAGCGTTGGACAGCCCCAAGAGACCCAGTACTTC. Translated: CSVGQPQETQYF. The full variable domain, with the rest looked up from reference TRBV29-1 and TRBJ2-5, is SAVISQKPSRDICQRGTSLTIQCQVDSQVTMMFWYRQQPGQSLTLIATANQGSEATYESGFVIDKFPISRPNLTFSTLTVSNMSPEDSSIYLCSVGQPQETQYFGPGTRLLVL.

This clonotype has only a few counts. The chain links TRBV28 to TRBJ1-1; the D gene is possibly TRBD1 (5 bases). Germline V gene sequence: CDR1 MDHEN, CDR2 SYDVKM. The CDR3 has 14 amino acids. Trimming cost V 5 bases and J 5 bases, with 15 bases left between them. CDR3 in amino acids: CASSPGTDGTEAFF. The CDR3 nucleotides are TGTGCCAGCAGTCCAGGGACGGATGGAACTGAAGCTTTCTTT.

This clonotype showed up just a few times. This sequence joins TRBV15 and TRBJ1-4; TRBD1 might be the D (5 bases). The germline CDR1 and CDR2 sequences are LNHNV and YYDKDF (reference sequence). CDR3 length: 16 amino acids. V shed 1 base and J shed 3 bases, with 12 bases lying between them. The CDR3 bases are TGTGCCACCAGCAGAGTAGAAGGGGCGGCTAATGAAAAACTGTTTTTT. As protein: CATSRVEGAANEKLFF.

This clonotype was detected a few times. The rearrangement joins TRBV4-2 to TRBJ2-1; TRBD1 might be the D (6 bases). CDR1 and CDR2 from the germline V gene are LGHNA and YNFKEQ. V dropped 9 bases and J dropped 2 bases, with 14 bases sitting between them. The CDR3 is 14 residues long. In DNA form, the CDR3 reads TGTGCCAGATGGCCAGGGACACCCTACAATGAGCAGTTCTTC. It translates to CARWPGTPYNEQFF.

The rearrangement joins TRBV3-1 to TRBJ1-1; 9 positions match TRBD1. V lost 0 bases, J lost 0 bases, and 5 bases stayed unmatched. The CDR3 totals 17 residues. Germline lookup yields CDR1 LGHDT and CDR2 YNNKEL (reference sequence). The CDR3 region is CASSQDVGQGMNTEAFF. The DNA of the CDR3 is TGTGCCAGCAGCCAAGATGTGGGACAGGGAATGAACACTGAAGCTTTCTTT.

This clonotype has a handful of counts. The chain combines TRBV6-5 with TRBJ1-2, with 8 bases that match TRBD1. Unmatched junction bases numbered 3, after V lost 0 bases and J lost 3 bases. The CDR3 has 15 amino acids. Germline CDR1 is MNHEY and CDR2 is SVGAGI. The CDR3 sequence is CASSYSMTGDYGYTF. Here the CDR3 DNA reads TGTGCCAGCAGTTACTCGATGACAGGGGACTATGGCTACACCTTC.

This rearrangement joins TRBV20-1 to TRBJ2-1; TRBD2 matches 10 bases. CDR3 length: 14 amino acids. The V gene's germline CDR1 is DFQATT and CDR2 SNEGSKA (reference sequence). V lost 7 bases and J lost 6; bases outside the gene matches: 9. CDR3: CSVISGGAFNEQFF. CDR3 DNA sequence: TGCAGTGTCATCAGCGGGGGGGCCTTCAATGAGCAGTTCTTC.

Points on this clonotype: The germline gene is not matched at one end of the junction; a read error may be the cause. The rearrangement uses TRBV5-6 and TRBJ2-2; TRBD2 is a possible D gene (6 bases). Germline values: CDR1 SGHDT, CDR2 YYEEEE. The CDR3 runs to 12 residues. The CDR3 bases are TGTGCCGGCAGCTTGGACACCGGGGGGCTGTTTTTT. Translation gives CAGSLDTGGLFF.

This rearrangement joins TRBV30 to TRBJ1-5, with a possible D match to TRBD1 (5 bases). The germline V gene has CDR1 GTSNPN and CDR2 SVGIG (reference sequence). Trimming removed 3 bases at V and 2 bases at J, with 11 bases between. The CDR3 has 14 residues. CDR3 amino acids: CAWREGPGNQPQHF. For the CDR3, the DNA is TGTGCCTGGAGAGAGGGGCCGGGCAATCAGCCCCAGCATTTT.